These T cell receptor beta chains were read from a single sample in a study of technical replicates of blood from a handful of donors. Produced via immunoSEQ multiplex PCR; TCRdb's table is partial and in-frame only. The sample has more than 90,000 clones, approximately 94% seen once. Sequenced input: T cells isolated from PBMCs. These receptor sequences come from a human donor in good health. CDR3s include the opening cysteine and the closing phenylalanine or tryptophan. The D gene is left open where the match is weak. Only some rows state a clone size, as once, few, many or a class for expanded clones.

CASSLARGLGELFF	TGTGCCAGCAGCTTGGCAAGGGGACTCGGGGAGCTGTTTTTT	-	TRBV5-5	TRBJ2-2	-
CASSWRLAVLTGNTGELFF	TGTGCCAGCTCCTGGCGACTAGCGGTCCTCACCGGGAACACCGGGGAGCTGTTTTTT	-	TRBV27	TRBJ2-2	TRBD2
CASRHVRDRVTGELFF	TGTGCCAGCAGACACGTTAGAGACAGGGTCACCGGGGAGCTGTTTTTT	-	TRBV27	TRBJ2-2	TRBD1
CAWSLGSLGESYEQYF	TGTGCCTGGAGTTTGGGGTCCTTGGGAGAGTCCTACGAGCAGTACTTC	-	TRBV30	TRBJ2-7	-
CSVESREALYNEQFF	TGCAGCGTTGAATCCCGGGAGGCGTTATACAATGAGCAGTTCTTC	-	TRBV29-1	TRBJ2-1	TRBD2
CASSSSEIGAKIEAFF	TGTGCCAGCAGCTCGAGTGAGATCGGAGCTAAAATTGAAGCTTTCTTT	-	TRBV7-2	TRBJ1-1	-
CATRFQGARGYTF	TGTGCCACCAGATTTCAGGGGGCGCGTGGCTACACCTTC	-	TRBV6-5	TRBJ1-2	TRBD1
CASSLTRNTEAFF	TGTGCCAGCAGCTTAACAAGGAACACTGAAGCTTTCTTT	-	TRBV11-2	TRBJ1-1	-
CASSGAGGGLQETQYF	TGTGCCAGCAGCGGTGCTGGAGGTGGCCTCCAAGAGACCCAGTACTTC	-	TRBV7-9	TRBJ2-5	-
CASSHRTSGSYNEQFF	TGTGCCAGCAGTCATCGGACTAGCGGATCCTATAATGAGCAGTTCTTC	-	TRBV14	TRBJ2-1	TRBD2
CASSRASGSGEQFF	TGTGCCAGCAGCCGGGCTAGCGGGAGTGGTGAGCAGTTCTTC	-	TRBV2	TRBJ2-1	TRBD2
CAWSLGAGELFF	TGTGCCTGGAGTCTAGGTGCCGGGGAGCTGTTTTTT	-	TRBV30	TRBJ2-2	-
CASSLILAGTSTDTQYF	TGCGCCAGCAGCTTGATACTAGCGGGGACTAGCACAGATACGCAGTATTTT	-	TRBV5-1	TRBJ2-3	TRBD2
CASSLWDLSTDTQYF	TGTGCCAGCAGCTTATGGGACTTAAGCACAGATACGCAGTATTTT	-	TRBV5-5	TRBJ2-3	-
CASRRTRATYEQYF	TGTGCCAGCAGAAGGACAAGGGCAACCTACGAGCAGTACTTC	-	TRBV6-5	TRBJ2-7	-
CSVRRDSNQPQHF	TGCAGCGTTAGGAGGGATAGCAATCAGCCCCAGCATTTT	-	TRBV29-1	TRBJ1-5	-
CATSGTGGAQPQHF	TGCGCCACCTCCGGGACAGGGGGCGCTCAGCCCCAGCATTTT	-	TRBV10-2	TRBJ1-5	TRBD1
CASSFHGGNTEAFF	TGTGCCAGCAGTTTTCACGGGGGGAACACTGAAGCTTTCTTT	-	TRBV6-5	TRBJ1-1	-
CASSIRQAPETQYF	TGTGCCAGCAGCATCCGACAGGCCCCAGAGACCCAGTACTTC	-	TRBV7-9	TRBJ2-5	-
CASSEFWDRSTDTQYF	TGTGCCAGCAGTGAATTCTGGGACAGGAGCACAGATACGCAGTATTTT	few	TRBV6-1	TRBJ2-3	TRBD1
CASSVATGGGEQFF	TGTGCCAGCAGCGTAGCTACGGGGGGGGGTGAGCAGTTCTTC	-	TRBV9	TRBJ2-1	TRBD2
CASSIDPYGGNSPLHF	TGTGCCAGTAGTATAGATCCGTATGGGGGGAATTCACCCCTCCACTTT	-	TRBV19	TRBJ1-6	-
CASSLTRQTYEQYF	TGTGCCAGCAGTTTAACGCGACAGACCTACGAGCAGTACTTC	-	TRBV27	TRBJ2-7	-
CASSQDPDTPGVYNEQFF	TGCGCCAGCAGCCAAGATCCCGATACGCCCGGGGTCTACAATGAGCAGTTCTTC	-	TRBV4-1	TRBJ2-1	-
CASSVGRGVGSYNEQFF	TGTGCCAGCAGCGTAGGGAGGGGTGTGGGGTCCTACAATGAGCAGTTCTTC	-	TRBV9	TRBJ2-1	-
CASSLVGLGDNQPQHF	TGTGCCAGCAGCTTAGTAGGACTGGGTGACAATCAGCCCCAGCATTTT	-	TRBV7-9	TRBJ1-5	-
CASSPSGRVPDTQYF	TGTGCCAGTTCCCCTAGCGGGAGGGTTCCAGATACGCAGTATTTT	-	TRBV19	TRBJ2-3	TRBD2
CASSLAGQGSSYEQYF	TGTGCCAGCAGCTTAGCCGGACAGGGATCCTCCTACGAGCAGTACTTC	-	TRBV7-9	TRBJ2-7	TRBD1
CASSKLAGEYEQYF	TGTGCCAGCTCAAAGCTAGCGGGAGAGTACGAGCAGTACTTC	-	TRBV18	TRBJ2-7	TRBD2
CASSYASGFSGNTIYF	TGTGCCAGCAGTTACGCTTCAGGGTTCTCTGGAAACACCATATATTTT	once	TRBV6-5	TRBJ1-3	-
CASSLIGEVPEAFF	TGTGCCAGCAGCCTCATAGGGGAGGTCCCTGAAGCTTTCTTT	-	TRBV9	TRBJ1-1	-
CASSLYNGGRHNEQFF	TGTGCCAGCAGTTTATATAATGGCGGGAGACACAATGAGCAGTTCTTC	few	TRBV27	TRBJ2-1	TRBD2
CASRRRGGTIYF	TGTGCCAGCAGGCGCCGAGGGGGCACCATATATTTT	-	TRBV6-6	TRBJ1-3	-
CASSLGTSGGTYNEQFF	TGCGCCAGCAGCTTGGGGACTAGCGGGGGAACCTACAATGAGCAGTTCTTC	-	TRBV5-1	TRBJ2-1	TRBD2
CASSEESGGGPQHF	TGTGCCAGCAGTGAGGAGAGCGGAGGCGGGCCCCAGCATTTT	-	TRBV2	TRBJ1-5	-
CASSSSGLAGVEQFF	TGTGCCAGCAGTTCAAGCGGACTAGCGGGGGTTGAGCAGTTCTTC	-	TRBV2	TRBJ2-1	TRBD2
CTSSQDRDRGSSYNEQFF	TGCACCAGCAGCCAAGATAGGGACAGGGGGAGCTCCTACAATGAGCAGTTCTTC	-	TRBV1	TRBJ2-1	-
CASSYSLRSGAFF	TGTGCCAGCAGTTACTCGCTTAGATCAGGAGCTTTCTTT	-	TRBV6-5	TRBJ1-1	-
CASSQTSGGSPYIQYF	TGTGCCAGCAGCCAGACTAGCGGGGGGTCCCCTTACATTCAGTACTTC	-	TRBV5-6	TRBJ2-4	TRBD2
CASSSGTGYWYGYTF	TGTGCCAGCAGCAGCGGGACGGGATATTGGTATGGCTACACCTTC	-	TRBV14	TRBJ1-2	-
CASSPEGAETQYF	TGTGCCAGCAGCCCGGAGGGGGCAGAGACCCAGTACTTC	-	TRBV7-7	TRBJ2-5	-
CASSYLGQYNEQFF	TGTGCCAGCAGTTACTTGGGACAGTACAATGAGCAGTTCTTC	-	TRBV6-5	TRBJ2-1	TRBD1
CASSPRQGENEKLFF	TGTGCCAGCAGCCCAAGACAGGGAGAGAATGAAAAACTGTTTTTT	-	TRBV9	TRBJ1-4	TRBD1
CASSLSESYEQYF	TGTGCCAGCAGCCTAAGCGAGTCCTACGAGCAGTACTTC	-	TRBV7-8	TRBJ2-7	-
CASSGRTRIAYNEQFF	TGTGCCAGCAGTGGGAGGACTAGGATCGCCTACAATGAGCAGTTCTTC	-	TRBV6-1	TRBJ2-1	TRBD2
CASRTGGVDYGYTF	TGTGCCAGCCGGACAGGGGGCGTTGACTATGGCTACACCTTC	-	TRBV5-5	TRBJ1-2	TRBD1
CASRLTGNEQFF	TGTGCCAGCAGGCTCACAGGGAATGAGCAGTTCTTC	few	TRBV14	TRBJ2-1	-
CASSQAGTVENEKLFF	TGCGCCAGCAGCCAAGCCGGGACAGTTGAAAATGAAAAACTGTTTTTT	-	TRBV4-1	TRBJ1-4	TRBD1
CASSPRPTSGDTGELFF	TGTGCCAGCTCACCTCGACCGACTAGCGGTGACACCGGGGAGCTGTTTTTT	-	TRBV18	TRBJ2-2	TRBD2
CASSLEVTGGADTQYF	TGCGCCAGCAGCTTGGAAGTAACGGGGGGGGCAGATACGCAGTATTTT	-	TRBV5-1	TRBJ2-3	TRBD2